This T cell receptor beta chain was captured by sequencing in a study of regulatory T cells in long-lasting Graves disease. Specified time point: persistent/refractory GD, antithyroid drugs over 5 years with positive TRAb. PBMC RNA served as the TCR library source. The authors diagnosed Graves' disease using American Thyroid Association guidelines. Peripheral blood, 7.5 to 9 milliliters of it, was drawn into EDTA tubes. CDR1 is MDHEN, CDR2 SYDVKM, per germline. The length of the CDR3 is 16 residues. V gave up 6 bases and J gave up 0 bases, with 15 bases separating them. Both iRepertoire HTBI primers and Arm-PCR of CDR3 regions were used to build the TCR beta libraries. Methods used by the authors: Overall, samples carried approximately 60 TRBV and around 15 TRBJ segments. One entry per CDR3 protein results from TCRdb running MiXCR on the multiplex PCR reads. The V and J calls here are based on TCRdb, not the publication. The repertoire includes 250,000 to 300,000 distinct CDR3 sequences, 20% to 25% of them detected once, and about 61% sits in the top ten.

This receptor was obtained from a female donor with Graves disease. The sample in question was peripheral blood mononuclear cells (PBMCs), obtained when the disease was refractory, from a patient treated with antithyroid drugs. This chain connects TRBV28 to TRBJ1-3; D is unresolved. The CDR3 reads CASRIPRGRSGNTIYF. CDR3 DNA: TGTGCCAGCAGGATCCCCCGCGGGCGCTCTGGAAACACCATATATTTT.